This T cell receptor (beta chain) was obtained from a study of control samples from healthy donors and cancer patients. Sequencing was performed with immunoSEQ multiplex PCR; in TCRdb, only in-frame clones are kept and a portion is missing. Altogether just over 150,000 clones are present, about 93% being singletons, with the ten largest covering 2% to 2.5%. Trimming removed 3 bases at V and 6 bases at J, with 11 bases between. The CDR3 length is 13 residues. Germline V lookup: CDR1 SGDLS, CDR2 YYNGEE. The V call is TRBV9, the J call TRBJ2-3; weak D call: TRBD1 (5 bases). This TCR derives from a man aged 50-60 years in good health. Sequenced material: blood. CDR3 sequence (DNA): TGTGCCAGCAGCGCACAGGACCTGGATACGCAGTATTTT. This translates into CASSAQDLDTQYF.